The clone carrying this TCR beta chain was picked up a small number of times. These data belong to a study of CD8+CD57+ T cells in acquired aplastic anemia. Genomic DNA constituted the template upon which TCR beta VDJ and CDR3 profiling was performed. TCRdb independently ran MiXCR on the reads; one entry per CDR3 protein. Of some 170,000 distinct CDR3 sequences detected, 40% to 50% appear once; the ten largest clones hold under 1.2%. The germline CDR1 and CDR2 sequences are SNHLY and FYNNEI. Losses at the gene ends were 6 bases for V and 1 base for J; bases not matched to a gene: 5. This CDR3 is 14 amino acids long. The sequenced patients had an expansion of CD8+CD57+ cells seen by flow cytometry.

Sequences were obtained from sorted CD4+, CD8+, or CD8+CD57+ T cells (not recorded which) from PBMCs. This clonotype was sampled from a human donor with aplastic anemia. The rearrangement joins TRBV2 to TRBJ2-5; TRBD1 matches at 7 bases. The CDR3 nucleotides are TGTGCCAGCAGCCAGGGACAGACCCAAGAGACCCAGTACTTC. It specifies CASSQGQTQETQYF.